This TCR beta chain was retrieved from a study of technical replicates of blood from a few donors. The repertoire was sequenced with immunoSEQ multiplex PCR; TCRdb's copy has only in-frame clones and lacks some. Of some 70,000 clones detected, about 97% appear once; the ten largest clones hold approximately 0.28%. The CDR3 is made up of 15 amino acids. Losses at the gene ends were 0 bases for V and 2 bases for J; bases not matched to a gene: 2. Germline CDR1 reads LNHDA; CDR2 reads SQIVND (reference sequence). The chain is built from TRBV19 and TRBJ2-3, with TRBD2 matching 7 bases. This sequence was found in a human donor in good health. The sequencing sample was made of T cells isolated from PBMCs. The CDR3 nucleotides read TGTGCCAGTAGTATAGAAGCGGGGTCCACAGATACGCAGTATTTT. Its protein is CASSIEAGSTDTQYF.